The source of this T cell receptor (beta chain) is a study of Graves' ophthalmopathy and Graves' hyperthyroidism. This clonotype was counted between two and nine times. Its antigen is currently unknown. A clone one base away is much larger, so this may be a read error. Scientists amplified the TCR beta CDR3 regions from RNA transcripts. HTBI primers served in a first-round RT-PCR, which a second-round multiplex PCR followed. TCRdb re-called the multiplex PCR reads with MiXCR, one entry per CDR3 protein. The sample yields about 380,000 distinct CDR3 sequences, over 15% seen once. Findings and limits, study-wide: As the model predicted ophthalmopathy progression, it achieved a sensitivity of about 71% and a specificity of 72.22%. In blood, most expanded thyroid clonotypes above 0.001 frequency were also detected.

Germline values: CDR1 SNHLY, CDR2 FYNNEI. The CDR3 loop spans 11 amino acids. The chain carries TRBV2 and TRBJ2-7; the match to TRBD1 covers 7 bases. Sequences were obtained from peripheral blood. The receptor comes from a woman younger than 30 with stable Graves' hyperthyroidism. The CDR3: CVSNRGNEQYF. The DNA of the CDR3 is TGTGTCAGCAACAGGGGTAACGAGCAGTACTTC.